Given below is one T cell receptor (beta chain) in context. As yet, its antigen is unknown. The data were obtained in a study of shared clonotypes between healthy human individuals. For each subset, genomic DNA was distributed in equal portions over several immunoSEQ plates. Generated by immunoSEQ multiplex PCR, the TCRdb table keeps only in-frame clones and is missing some. The sample yields about 2 million clones, roughly 94% seen once. Naive CD8 cells lacked CD45RO, underwent positive selection for CCR7 and left out terminally differentiated effector memory CD45RA+ cells. Every contributor of samples was a Caucasian grown-up residing in Nashville, Tennessee. Overall study findings and caveats: Blood was the only sampled material, and tissue repertoires likely differ.

Sequenced material: naive CD8+ T cells sorted from blood. The sequence was obtained from a young man in good health.

CDR3 residues: CASSQEFVGTGYEQYF. CDR3 DNA sequence: TGCGCCAGCAGCCAAGAATTCGTCGGGACAGGGTACGAGCAGTACTTC. The chain uses TRBV4-3 and TRBJ2-7, with TRBD1 matching over 9 bases. After removal of 0 bases from V and 4 bases from J, the junction contained 7 bases not matched to a gene. The CDR3 length is 16 residues. Germline V gives CDR1 LGHNA, CDR2 YSLEER.